The following is a TCR beta chain sequence with its context. Its specific antigen is unknown. No per-base quality is available; no much larger clone lies one base away. These data originate in a study of control samples from healthy donors and cancer patients (dated by TCRdb to 2020 to 2021). Library creation used the immunoSEQ multiplex PCR assay. TCRdb limited this immuneACCESS table to in-frame rearrangements with V and J called. A share of clones is missing; checked studies link under half to unresolved V genes, and the rest is unexplained. This sample is represented by under 450,000 clones; approximately 92% of them were singletons. The top ten constitute 5% to 7% of the sample. The CDR3, cysteine through phenylalanine, is 16 amino acids long. The DNA shown is the 48-base CDR3, in frame from base 1. CDR1 and CDR2 are drawn from the germline V gene: SGHAT, FQNNGV. V and J are truncated by 0 bases and 1 base respectively, leaving an intervening sequence of 11 bases.

The receptor chain draws on TRBV11-2 and TRBJ2-3, and the D gene may be TRBD1, 6 bases matching. This receptor was identified in a man aged 40-49 years with head and neck cancer. Sequencing was done on a sample of PBMCs. This receptor has the CDR3 CASSLEGAGGTDTQYF. The DNA sequence is TGTGCCAGCAGCTTAGAGGGGGCAGGGGGCACAGATACGCAGTATTTT.